The 23 T cell receptor beta chains reported below all come from one sample, sequenced in a study of control samples from healthy donors and cancer patients. This table comes from immunoSEQ multiplex PCR, and its TCRdb copy is limited to in-frame clones, with some not included. Its table lists roughly 200,000 clones. Sequencing was carried out using blood. The receptors come from a woman younger than 45 in good health.

This chain connects TRBV19 to TRBJ2-6; TRBD1 might be the D (6 bases). Germline values: CDR1 LNHDA, CDR2 SQIVND (reference sequence). V was trimmed by 11 bases and J by 1 base, leaving 15 bases between them. The CDR3 consists of 15 residues. The CDR3 protein is CASNIQGSGANVLTF. The CDR3 coding sequence is TGTGCCTCAAATATACAGGGATCTGGGGCCAACGTCCTGACTTTC.

The chain uses TRBV4-2 and TRBJ2-3; TRBD2 matches 14 bases. The CDR3 length is 19 residues. Germline lookup yields CDR1 LGHNA and CDR2 YNFKEQ. With 1 base clipped from V and 0 bases from J, the junction kept 6 bases outside the gene matches. This chain's CDR3 is CASSQARGLAGESTDTQYF. DNA of the CDR3: TGTGCCAGCAGCCAAGCAAGGGGACTAGCGGGGGAGAGCACAGATACGCAGTATTTT.

V gene TRBV28 combines with J gene TRBJ1-1; TRBD1 might be the D (5 bases). The germline V and J ends were trimmed by 0 bases and 7 bases, with 9 bases remaining between them. Germline-derived CDR1 and CDR2 are MDHEN and SYDVKM. The CDR3 contains 13 residues. CDR3 DNA sequence: TGTGCCAGCAGTTTATGGAGGCAGGGTGAAGCTTTCTTT. This codes for CASSLWRQGEAFF.

This chain uses TRBV6-6 with TRBJ1-5; D remains unclear. CDR3 length: 12 amino acids. CDR1 MNHNY and CDR2 SVGAGI come from the germline V gene (reference sequence). Trimming removed 7 bases at V and 5 bases at J, with 9 bases between. CDR3 in amino acids: CASMWRDQPQHF. Written as DNA, the CDR3 is TGTGCCAGCATGTGGAGGGATCAGCCCCAGCATTTT.

This sequence joins TRBV6-1 and TRBJ1-6, with D unclear. From germline, CDR1 is MNHNS and CDR2 SASEGT. Trimming took off 0 bases at V and 7 bases at J, with 19 bases between the two ends. The CDR3 runs 18 residues. The CDR3 is CASSEAWVGVLGNSPLHF. DNA of the CDR3: TGTGCCAGCAGTGAAGCGTGGGTTGGGGTCCTAGGGAATTCACCCCTCCACTTT.

The chain uses TRBV27 and TRBJ1-5; D not resolved. The ends were cut back, 6 bases at V and 0 bases at J, with 9 bases in the middle. Germline V CDR1 and CDR2: MNHEY, SMNVEV (reference sequence). The CDR3 has 14 amino acids. CDR3 in DNA: TGTGCCAGCAGGGACGGATATAGCAATCAGCCCCAGCATTTT. It is translated as CASRDGYSNQPQHF.

The chain couples TRBV11-2 to TRBJ1-2; tentative D call: TRBD1 (6 bases). Trimming took off 4 bases at V and 4 bases at J, with 25 bases between the two ends. Looked up from germline, CDR1 is SGHAT and CDR2 is FQNNGV. This CDR3 spans 18 amino acids. This CDR3 is CASSSLRRGTDRLYGYTF. CDR3 nucleotide sequence: TGTGCCAGCAGCTCCCTTAGGCGGGGAACCGACAGGCTCTATGGCTACACCTTC.

The CDR3: CASSMGRGDGYTF. As DNA, the CDR3 is TGTGCCAGTAGTATGGGCAGGGGAGATGGCTACACCTTC. The rearrangement uses TRBV19 and TRBJ1-2; a weak D match, TRBD1 (6 bases). Looked up from germline, CDR1 is LNHDA and CDR2 is SQIVND (reference sequence). Trimming removed 3 bases from V and 6 bases from J, with 11 bases in between. This CDR3 has 13 residues.

The CDR3 is CASSHQQGLGDTEAFF. In DNA form, the CDR3 reads TGTGCCAGCAGCCACCAACAGGGGTTGGGAGACACTGAAGCTTTCTTT. V and J are TRBV4-2 and TRBJ1-1; 7 nucleotides line up with TRBD1. CDR1 and CDR2 (germline): LGHNA, YNFKEQ. This CDR3 comprises 16 residues. The ends lost 3 bases at V and 3 bases at J; junction bases unmatched: 10.

This chain connects TRBV9 to TRBJ2-1; D ambiguous. Germline V gene lookup returns CDR1 SGDLS and CDR2 YYNGEE. Between the trimmed V and J ends, which lost 0 bases and 6 bases, there was a span of 4 bases. This CDR3 has 12 amino acids. CDR3: CASSVDSNEQFF. In DNA form, the CDR3 reads TGTGCCAGCAGCGTAGACTCCAATGAGCAGTTCTTC.

This rearrangement joins TRBV5-4 to TRBJ1-4; possibly TRBD1 for D (6 bases). The CDR3 extends over 17 amino acids. V was cut by 0 bases and J by 7 bases, with 19 bases left in between. The germline gives CDR1 SGHNT, CDR2 YYREEE (reference sequence). The CDR3 loop is CASSLAPGGPPSEKLFF. CDR3 DNA: TGTGCCAGCAGCTTGGCGCCGGGGGGGCCGCCATCTGAAAAACTGTTTTTT.

This chain joins TRBV7-9 and TRBJ2-7; D call uncertain. Trimming removed 4 bases from V and 3 bases from J, with 7 bases in between. The germline gives CDR1 SEHNR, CDR2 FQNEAQ (reference sequence). This CDR3 comprises 12 residues. The CDR3 nucleotides read TGTGCCAGCAGCTCAATAAACTACGAGCAGTACTTC. Protein: CASSSINYEQYF.

The chain has TRBV10-2 and TRBJ1-2; TRBD1 agrees at 7 bases. This CDR3 contains 15 residues. CDR1 and CDR2 (germline): WSHSY, SAAADI. V lost 8 bases and J lost 1; bases outside the gene matches: 10. CDR3 coding DNA: TGCGCCAGCGGGCCTACAGGGGCGCTTAACTATGGCTACACCTTC. This translates into CASGPTGALNYGYTF.

The CDR3 sequence is CASSPPLGQKPYEQYF. The CDR3 DNA follows: TGTGCCAGCAGCCCCCCCCTCGGACAGAAGCCTTACGAGCAGTACTTC. The chain combines TRBV28 with TRBJ2-7; D is possibly TRBD1 (6 bases). V shed 6 bases and J shed 4 bases, with 22 bases lying between them. There are 16 residues in the CDR3. Germline assignment: CDR1 MDHEN and CDR2 SYDVKM.

The chain has TRBV5-4 and TRBJ1-4, with a tentative D call TRBD1 (5 bases). The CDR3 runs to 15 residues. The V gene's germline CDR1 is SGHNT and CDR2 YYREEE (reference sequence). Trimming removed 4 bases at V and 7 bases at J, with 17 bases between. CDR3 amino acids: CASSPAQGISEKLFF. Here the CDR3 DNA reads TGTGCCAGCAGCCCGGCGCAGGGAATTAGTGAAAAACTGTTTTTT.

This chain joins TRBV6-5 and TRBJ1-1; D gene unclear. Trimming stripped 6 bases from V and 7 bases from J, with 9 bases between. CDR1 is MNHEY, CDR2 SVGAGI, per germline. This CDR3 has 11 residues. In nucleotides, the CDR3 is TGTGCCAGCAGCACCTTCGGTGAAGCTTTCTTT. Protein: CASSTFGEAFF.

The gene calls are TRBV27 and TRBJ2-1, with a possible D match to TRBD1 (5 bases). Germline CDR1 reads MNHEY; CDR2 reads SMNVEV (reference sequence). The CDR3 runs to 14 residues. Trimming took off 3 bases at V and 4 bases at J, with 10 bases between the two ends. CDR3 sequence (DNA): TGTGCCAGCAGTTTTTGGCAGGGATACAATGAGCAGTTCTTC. Translated, it gives CASSFWQGYNEQFF.

The chain recombines TRBV2 with TRBJ1-4; no clear D gene. The CDR3 contains 15 residues. Trimming removed 5 bases from V and 0 bases from J, with 10 bases in between. Germline loops: CDR1 SNHLY, CDR2 FYNNEI. CDR3 sequence reads: CASSWATSTNEKLFF. The CDR3 DNA is TGTGCCAGCAGTTGGGCGACTTCAACTAATGAAAAACTGTTTTTT. The full variable domain, with the rest looked up from reference TRBV2 and TRBJ1-4, is EPEVTQTPSHQVTQMGQEVILRCVPISNHLYFYWYRQILGQKVEFLVSFYNNEISEKSEIFDDQFSVERPDGSNFTLKIRSTKLEDSAMYFCASSWATSTNEKLFFGSGTQLSVL.

The V call is TRBV2, the J call TRBJ1-3, with D hard to call. V lost 4 bases to trimming and J lost 2 bases, with 12 bases between them. Per germline, CDR1 SNHLY and CDR2 FYNNEI. This CDR3 is built from 15 residues. CDR3 bases: TGTGCCAGCAGTGGGTCCGGACGGGCTGGAAACACCATATATTTT. Its protein is CASSGSGRAGNTIYF.

The chain employs TRBV5-1 and TRBJ1-4; D possibly corresponds to TRBD1 (6 bases). Germline values: CDR1 SGHRS, CDR2 YFSETQ. The CDR3 is 15 residues long. Trimming shortened V by 4 bases and J by 5 bases, and 15 bases separated the two germline ends. The CDR3 nucleotides are TGCGCCAGCAGCCCTGGGGGGACAATGAATGAAAAACTGTTTTTT. It is translated as CASSPGGTMNEKLFF.

The chain is built from TRBV20-1 and TRBJ1-1; a weak D match, TRBD1 (5 bases). The CDR3 length is 11 residues. V was pared by 6 bases and J by 5 bases, with 10 bases between. Germline loops: CDR1 DFQATT, CDR2 SNEGSKA (reference sequence). CDR3 sequence: CSAQGRTEAFF. The CDR3 DNA follows: TGCAGTGCCCAGGGAAGGACTGAAGCTTTCTTT.

This chain joins TRBV25-1 and TRBJ2-7; a possible D gene is TRBD1 (6 bases). Trimming pared 5 bases from V and 12 bases from J, leaving 14 bases between. The CDR3 extends over 11 amino acids. In germline, CDR1 is MGHDK, CDR2 SYGVNS. The CDR3 loop reads CASSPGQLLYF. The CDR3 DNA follows: TGTGCCAGCAGTCCCGGACAGTTGTTGTACTTC.

This rearrangement joins TRBV18 to TRBJ2-2; 9 bases fit TRBD2. V gave up 7 bases and J gave up 4 bases; unmatched junction bases: 4. The CDR3 is made up of 14 amino acids. From germline, CDR1 is KGHSH and CDR2 LQKENI. CDR3 in amino acids: CASCLAGRTGELFF. CDR3 nucleotide sequence: TGTGCCAGCTGCCTAGCGGGGCGCACCGGGGAGCTGTTTTTT.